The sequence of this T cell receptor (beta chain) was determined in a study of OX40 agonist ivuxolimab in advanced cancers. Germline CDR1 and CDR2: GTSNPN and SVGIG (reference sequence). The CDR3 totals 12 residues. J gave up 6 bases and V 5 bases, and 5 bases lay outside the gene matches. The assay was immunoSEQ multiplex PCR, and TCRdb's table has in-frame clones only and misses some. The sample records some 85,000 clones, 90% to 95% being singletons. The rearrangement links TRBV30 to TRBJ2-7, with TRBD1 matching 9 bases. The receptor was isolated from an adult with an advanced solid tumor such as melanoma, head and neck, liver or kidney cancer. Sequenced material: CD4+ or CD8+ T cells sorted from blood, taken in a trial of the OX40 agonist ivuxolimab. In nucleotides, the CDR3 is TGTGCCTGGGTGCGACAGGGGGGCGAGCAGTACTTC. This gives the protein CAWVRQGGEQYF. Full variable domain (missing parts from reference TRBV30 and TRBJ2-7): SQTIHQWPATLVQPVGSPLSLECTVEGTSNPNLYWYRQAAGRGLQLLFYSVGIGQISSEVPQNLSASRPQDRQFILSSKKLLLSDSGFYLCAWVRQGGEQYFGPGTRLTVT.